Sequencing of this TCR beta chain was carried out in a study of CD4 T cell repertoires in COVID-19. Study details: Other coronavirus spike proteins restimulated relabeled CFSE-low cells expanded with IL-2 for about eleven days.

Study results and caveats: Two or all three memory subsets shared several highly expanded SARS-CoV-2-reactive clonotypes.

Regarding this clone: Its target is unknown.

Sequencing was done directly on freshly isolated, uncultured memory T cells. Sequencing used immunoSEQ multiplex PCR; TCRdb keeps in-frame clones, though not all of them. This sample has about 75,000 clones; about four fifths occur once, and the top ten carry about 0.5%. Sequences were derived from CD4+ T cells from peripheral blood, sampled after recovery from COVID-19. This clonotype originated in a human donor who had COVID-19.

The CDR3 DNA reads as TGTGCCAGCTCACCTTTTTCCAGAGCATTTTACAATGAGCAGTTCTTC. The encoded protein is CASSPFSRAFYNEQFF. The genes are TRBV18 and TRBJ2-1; D unresolved. Trimming removed 3 bases at V and 4 bases at J, with 16 bases between. The CDR3 contains 16 residues. Germline V gene lookup returns CDR1 KGHSH and CDR2 LQKENI.